This record covers a single T cell receptor beta chain. Its antigen remains unidentified. Treatment specified: roughly nine-day PBMC culture with coronavirus spike peptide pools or control peptides (ViraFEST assay). Gathering of the CD4+ T cells, from the unexposed donor, took place before the COVID-19 pandemic (2011-2018). Negative selection recovered the CD4+ T cells once they had spent 10 days in culture. The data are from a study of vaccination and CD4 T cells after COVID-19. Whole-study context: The convalescents were made up of six males and four females, two of whom were Hispanic.

Oncomine TCR Beta short-read sequencing was applied to DNA from cultured CD4+ T cells. TCRdb passed the PCR reads through MiXCR, listing each CDR3 protein once. The profile shows some 7,400 distinct CDR3 sequences, 35% to 45% of them singletons. This receptor was taken from a human donor in good health. The material sequenced was CD4+ T cells from blood, cultured in vitro.

The CDR3 DNA sequence: TGTGCCAGCAGCCCTCCCGGGACAACTCTAAGGGGGGAGCTGTTTTTT. Translation gives CASSPPGTTLRGELFF. The chain is built from TRBV7-6 and TRBJ2-2; D is perhaps TRBD1 (6 bases). The CDR3 has 16 amino acids. Germline CDR1 is SGHVS and CDR2 is FNYEAQ. Between the trimmed V and J ends, which lost 5 bases and 8 bases, there was a span of 21 bases. The whole variable domain, remainder taken from reference TRBV7-6 and TRBJ2-2, is GAGVSQSPRYKVTKRGQDVALRCDPISGHVSLYWYRQALGQGPEFLTYFNYEAQQDKSGLPNDRFSAERPEGSISTLTIQRTEQRDSAMYRCASSPPGTTLRGELFFGEGSRLTVL.